These T cell receptor beta chains were read from a single sample in a study of blood T cell repertoires in COVID-19. The data were produced by immunoSEQ multiplex PCR, yet TCRdb's version contains in-frame clones alone and is incomplete. The data hold 65,000 to 100,000 clones, with around 89% observed a single time. The specimen was peripheral blood. The receptors were sampled from a man aged 50 or older with acute or convalescent COVID-19. Each CDR3 is given with its conserved first and last residue. The D gene is left open where the match is weak. Some rows mark clone size as missing; the rest say once, few, many or name a class of expanded clone.

v_gene	j_gene	d_gene	abundance	CDR3aa	CDR3nt
TRBV5-1	TRBJ1-1	-	-	CASSSTGVVNTEAFF	TGCGCCAGCAGCTCCACAGGAGTAGTGAACACTGAAGCTTTCTTT
TRBV18	TRBJ1-6	TRBD1	-	CASSPSGQFVGTLHF	TGTGCCAGCTCACCATCGGGACAGTTTGTGGGGACCCTCCACTTT
TRBV5-1	TRBJ1-5	-	-	CASSLGRDQPQHF	TGCGCCAGCAGCTTGGGTCGGGATCAGCCCCAGCATTTT
TRBV7-8	TRBJ1-2	-	-	CASSLGDKNYGYTF	TGTGCCAGCAGCTTAGGTGACAAGAACTATGGCTACACCTTC
TRBV20-1	TRBJ2-3	-	-	CSARRSDTQYF	TGCAGTGCTAGGAGGTCAGATACGCAGTATTTT
TRBV6-2/TRBV6-3	TRBJ2-5	TRBD2	-	CASSYSLAGGSQETQYF	TGTGCCAGCAGTTACTCACTAGCGGGGGGGTCTCAAGAGACCCAGTACTTC
TRBV10-2	TRBJ1-1	-	-	CASSESGGANTEAFF	TGCGCCAGCAGTGAGTCGGGGGGGGCGAACACTGAAGCTTTCTTT
TRBV5-1	TRBJ1-6	TRBD1	-	CASSVDRDSPLHF	TGCGCCAGCAGCGTGGACAGGGATTCACCCCTCCACTTT
TRBV10-3	TRBJ2-1	-	-	CAISESSSSSYNEQFF	TGTGCCATCAGTGAGTCGTCGTCGAGCTCCTACAATGAGCAGTTCTTC
TRBV29-1	TRBJ1-5	-	-	CSVFGEGDQPQHF	-
TRBV9	TRBJ1-1	-	few	CASRSFGEGRAFF	TGTGCCAGCAGATCTTTCGGGGAAGGCAGAGCTTTCTTT
TRBV2	TRBJ1-2	-	-	CASSEDPGLHYGYTF	TGTGCCAGCAGTGAAGATCCCGGACTGCACTATGGCTACACCTTC
TRBV27	TRBJ2-3	TRBD2	-	CASTSGGAADTQYF	TGTGCCAGCACGAGCGGGGGGGCCGCAGATACGCAGTATTTT
TRBV5-6	TRBJ1-2	TRBD1	-	CASSKDRGPIYGYTF	TGTGCCAGCAGTAAGGACAGGGGGCCTATCTATGGCTACACCTTC
TRBV19	TRBJ2-3	TRBD2	-	CASRTGTSGPDTQYF	TGTGCCAGTAGGACCGGGACTAGCGGCCCAGATACGCAGTATTTT
TRBV6-5	TRBJ2-7	TRBD1	-	CASSQRGRQGYEQYF	TGTGCCAGCAGCCAGAGAGGGCGACAGGGCTACGAGCAGTACTTC
TRBV24-1	TRBJ1-6	TRBD1	-	CATGTGVSPLHF	TGTGCCACCGGGACAGGAGTTTCACCCCTCCACTTT
TRBV7-8	TRBJ2-4	TRBD2	-	CASSSPGLAGEGAKNIQYF	TGTGCCAGCAGCTCACCCGGACTAGCGGGGGAGGGAGCCAAAAACATTCAGTACTTC
TRBV5-1	TRBJ1-2	TRBD1	-	CASTNTGGDYGYTF	TGCGCCAGCACCAACACAGGGGGCGACTATGGCTACACCTTC
TRBV4-2	TRBJ1-2	TRBD1	-	CASSPGTGQYGYTF	TGTGCCAGCAGTCCCGGGACAGGACAATATGGCTACACCTTC
TRBV7-6	TRBJ2-3	TRBD2	-	CASSPGGLAGGRGTDTQYF	TGTGCCAGCAGCCCGGGAGGGCTAGCGGGGGGGCGGGGGACAGATACGCAGTATTTT
TRBV25-1	TRBJ2-5	-	-	CASSTRAAFQETQYF	TGTGCCAGCAGTACGAGGGCAGCCTTCCAAGAGACCCAGTACTTC
TRBV2	TRBJ2-3	TRBD2	medium-sized	CASKNFLAGGPTDTQYF	TGTGCCAGCAAAAATTTTCTAGCGGGGGGTCCCACAGATACGCAGTATTTT
TRBV5-4	TRBJ1-4	-	-	CASSRDGGAVGEKLFF	TGTGCCAGCAGCCGCGATGGGGGGGCCGTAGGGGAAAAACTGTTTTTT
TRBV29-1	TRBJ2-5	-	-	CSVATAQETQYF	TGCAGCGTTGCGACAGCACAAGAGACCCAGTACTTC
TRBV18	TRBJ2-5	-	-	CASSPGSRQETQYF	TGTGCCAGCTCCCCCGGTTCGAGACAAGAGACCCAGTACTTC
TRBV5-1	TRBJ2-1	-	-	CASSLGLAEQFF	TGCGCCAGCAGCTTGGGGCTAGCAGAGCAGTTCTTC
TRBV14	TRBJ2-2	TRBD1	-	CASSPTGGGTGELFF	TGTGCCAGCAGCCCAACAGGGGGCGGCACCGGGGAGCTGTTTTTT
TRBV5-1	TRBJ2-5	-	once	CASSLRPAAVNEETQYF	TGCGCCAGCAGCTTGCGCCCCGCTGCGGTAAACGAAGAGACCCAGTACTTC
TRBV20-1	TRBJ2-1	-	once	CSVLDREQFF	TGCAGTGTTCTAGATCGTGAGCAGTTCTTC
TRBV18	TRBJ1-5	TRBD1	-	CASSPGDRGVRYSNQPQHF	TGTGCCAGCTCACCGGGGGACAGGGGGGTTCGATATAGCAATCAGCCCCAGCATTTT
TRBV9	TRBJ1-2	-	once	CASSVGRDGYTF	TGTGCCAGCAGCGTAGGACGGGATGGCTACACCTTC
TRBV6-1	TRBJ1-2	-	-	CASSEAQGNYGYTF	TGTGCCAGCAGTGAAGCGCAGGGTAACTATGGCTACACCTTC
TRBV29-1	TRBJ2-5	TRBD2	-	CSVLTSGVETQYF	TGCAGCGTTTTGACTAGCGGGGTTGAGACCCAGTACTTC
TRBV7-2	TRBJ1-4	-	-	CASSLEGGGKLFF	TGTGCCAGCAGCTTAGAAGGAGGTGGGAAACTGTTTTTT